The sequence of this T cell receptor beta chain was determined in a study of metastatic and nonmetastatic thyroid tumors. For the study at large: Repertoires from blood and tumor or nodule tissue of malignant and benign thyroid patients were compared. General study points: When malignant thyroid tumors were compared with benign nodules, TCR beta diversity was reportedly significantly higher in the malignant tumors. This held in both blood and tumor samples.

Authors' analysis steps: Construction of a distant-metastasis classifier for papillary thyroid cancer relied on CDR3 differences across clinicopathological groups. Using MiXCR, TCRdb re-called clones from the PCR reads. What appears here as the V and J calls and clone size reflects TCRdb's work, not the paper's. In the table there are about 90,000 clones, 8.6% of which are singletons. Each patient went into thyroid surgery without having received any treatment. V was pared by 7 bases and J by 4 bases, with 3 bases of the junction left unmatched. Germline CDR1 MNHNS, CDR2 SASEGT. CDR3 length: 15 residues. This clone was observed at least ten times. Antigen: not known.

The sequence came from a female donor with papillary thyroid cancer or a benign thyroid nodule (not recorded which). Some clones in this sample may be carry-over from other donors' samples. Sequencing was carried out using blood. The chain employs TRBV6-1 and TRBJ2-3; 15 bases align to TRBD2. CDR3 region: CASTRTSGGADTQYF. DNA of the CDR3: TGTGCCAGCACCCGGACTAGCGGGGGGGCAGATACGCAGTATTTT.